This T cell receptor beta chain was found in a study of T cells in Graves' hyperthyroidism and ophthalmopathy. Study summary: Before any treatment, at initial diagnosis, peripheral blood was collected.

Amplification targeted TCR beta CDR3 regions from RNA transcripts. The HTBI set primed first-round TCR CDR3 RT-PCR. One entry per CDR3 protein results from TCRdb running MiXCR on the multiplex PCR reads. The sample contains 450,000 to 500,000 distinct CDR3 sequences, about 22% of which appear only once. The table lists this clonotype with many counts. Its antigen is not known. Overall study findings and caveats: Blood also held most thyroid clonotypes expanded beyond 0.001.

Patients with uncontrolled infections, other autoimmune diseases, pregnancy or lactation were excluded. This sample holds PBMCs from roughly 10 ml fresh peripheral blood. CDR1 SGHAT and CDR2 FQNNGV come from the germline V gene. V was clipped by 5 bases and J by 6 bases; unmatched bases: 8. This CDR3 spans 15 amino acids. This receptor was taken from a woman in her 70s with Graves' ophthalmopathy. The V call is TRBV11-2, the J call TRBJ1-5, with 9 bases identical to TRBD1. Sample: blood. The DNA for the CDR3 is TGTGCCAGCAGCCCGGACAGGGGCGGTATTCAGCCCCAGCATTTT. Translation gives CASSPDRGGIQPQHF.